This record looks at one T cell receptor beta chain sequence and its context. The individuals who served as donors were healthy Caucasians living in Russia, aged about 6 to 90. Primers used in a second PCR of roughly 7 to 11 cycles were a sample-barcoded 5' primer and a J-beta primer mix. All cDNA molecules were each tagged by a template-switch adaptor with 12 random nucleotides. MiXCR was run by TCRdb on the 5' RACE reads, yielding one entry per CDR3 protein. The sample has roughly 800,000 distinct CDR3 sequences; 20% to 30% are singletons. This record belongs to a study of blood T cells in healthy people across ages. The V gene end was trimmed by 2 bases and the J gene end by 0 bases; junction bases not matched to a gene: 10. The CDR3 covers 19 residues. The germline CDR1 and CDR2 sequences are DFQATT and SNEGSKA (reference sequence). The data also belong to a second study, concerning T cells of mothers and their children. This second report adds: Addition of sample barcodes and 2-4 random nucleotides occurred through the M1S primer of the second PCR. Whether related or unrelated, pairs show similar shaping of TCR recombination output by thymic selection.

Sequencing was carried out using blood. This rearrangement joins TRBV20-1 to TRBJ2-3; 14 positions match TRBD2. This clonotype originated in a boy between 10 and 17 years old in good health. The CDR3 nucleotides read TGCAGTGCTAGATACGGACTAGCGGGGGGCGATACTAGCACAGATACGCAGTATTTT. Amino acids: CSARYGLAGGDTSTDTQYF.